These T cell receptor beta chains were read from a single sample in a study of memory CD8 T cells in hepatitis C reinfection. Clones were sequenced by immunoSEQ multiplex PCR, and TCRdb holds only the in-frame ones, with some missing. This table holds some 44,000 clones, roughly 87% found once. Sequencing was carried out using naive CD8+ T cells sorted from blood. These receptors all stem from a man between 18 and 29 years old with hepatitis C virus infection. CDR3s include the opening cysteine and the closing phenylalanine or tryptophan. Fields, in order: D gene, clone size, V gene, J gene, CDR3 DNA, CDR3 protein. A D gene is named only where the DNA matches it firmly. For some rows the clone size is stated as once, few or many, or as a class when expanded; others skip it.

D gene: .; clone size: few; V gene: TRBV6-6; J gene: TRBJ2-7; CDR3 DNA: TGTGCCAGCACCCAGGGAAGGGTAGTGTACGAGCAGTACTTC; CDR3 protein: CASTQGRVVYEQYF
D gene: TRBD1; clone size: .; V gene: TRBV5-1; J gene: TRBJ2-3; CDR3 DNA: TGCGCCAGCAGCCTGGGGGACAGCAGCACAGATACGCAGTATTTT; CDR3 protein: CASSLGDSSTDTQYF
D gene: TRBD1; clone size: .; V gene: TRBV6-1; J gene: TRBJ1-4; CDR3 DNA: TGTGCCAGCAGTGAAACAGGGGGTAATGAAAAACTGTTTTTT; CDR3 protein: CASSETGGNEKLFF
D gene: .; clone size: .; V gene: TRBV28; J gene: TRBJ2-1; CDR3 DNA: TGTGCCAGCAGTTTAGGGAGCAATGAGCAGTTCTTC; CDR3 protein: CASSLGSNEQFF
D gene: .; clone size: once; V gene: TRBV29-1; J gene: TRBJ2-2; CDR3 DNA: TGCAGCGTGGCTGGCTCGGGCACCGGGGAGCTGTTTTTT; CDR3 protein: CSVAGSGTGELFF
D gene: TRBD1; clone size: .; V gene: TRBV11-2; J gene: TRBJ2-5; CDR3 DNA: TGTGCCAGCAGCTACCGGGACAGGGTACAAGAGACCCAGTACTTC; CDR3 protein: CASSYRDRVQETQYF
D gene: TRBD2; clone size: .; V gene: TRBV5-8; J gene: TRBJ2-1; CDR3 DNA: TGTGCCAGCAGCCATCTCACTAGCGGGGGTTACAATGAGCAGTTCTTC; CDR3 protein: CASSHLTSGGYNEQFF
D gene: TRBD1; clone size: few; V gene: TRBV7-8; J gene: TRBJ1-3; CDR3 DNA: TGTGCCAGCAGTCTAACAGGGGCAGGAAACACCATATATTTT; CDR3 protein: CASSLTGAGNTIYF
D gene: .; clone size: .; V gene: TRBV6-5; J gene: TRBJ2-5; CDR3 DNA: TGTGCCAGCAGTTACTCTGGGGGCCTCCAAGAGACCCAGTACTTC; CDR3 protein: CASSYSGGLQETQYF
D gene: .; clone size: .; V gene: TRBV9; J gene: TRBJ1-2; CDR3 DNA: TGTGCCAGCAGCTTTCACAGGGACGGCTACACCTTC; CDR3 protein: CASSFHRDGYTF
D gene: .; clone size: .; V gene: TRBV15; J gene: TRBJ2-7; CDR3 DNA: TGTGCCACCAGCAGTGGGGACACCTACGAGCAGTACTTC; CDR3 protein: CATSSGDTYEQYF
D gene: TRBD1; clone size: .; V gene: TRBV2; J gene: TRBJ2-2; CDR3 DNA: TGTGCCAGCAGTGAAAATGAGGCAGGGGGCGACACCGGGGAGCTGTTTTTT; CDR3 protein: CASSENEAGGDTGELFF
D gene: TRBD2; clone size: .; V gene: TRBV7-2; J gene: TRBJ2-5; CDR3 DNA: TGTGCCAGCAGTAGGACTAGCGGGGGTCTGGAGACCCAGTACTTC; CDR3 protein: CASSRTSGGLETQYF
D gene: TRBD2; clone size: .; V gene: TRBV29-1; J gene: TRBJ2-1; CDR3 DNA: TGCAGCGTTGAGGACGGGAGGGCAAATGAGCAGTTCTTC; CDR3 protein: CSVEDGRANEQFF
D gene: TRBD2; clone size: .; V gene: TRBV9; J gene: TRBJ2-7; CDR3 DNA: TGTGCCAGCAGCGTAGGGGCTAGCGGCGGCTCCGAGCAGTACTTC; CDR3 protein: CASSVGASGGSEQYF
D gene: TRBD2; clone size: few; V gene: TRBV27; J gene: TRBJ2-1; CDR3 DNA: TGTGCCAGCAGTTTATACCAAGCGGGGCCAAGACCCCACAATGAGCAGTTCTTC; CDR3 protein: CASSLYQAGPRPHNEQFF
D gene: .; clone size: .; V gene: TRBV21-1; J gene: TRBJ2-1; CDR3 DNA: TGTGCCAGCAGCAAAGTGAAGAAACAGGCCGACCCGAAGAATGAGCAGTTCTTC; CDR3 protein: CASSKVKKQADPKNEQFF
D gene: TRBD2; clone size: .; V gene: TRBV19; J gene: TRBJ2-1; CDR3 DNA: TGTGCCAGTAGTAGCGGGAGCGCCTACAATGAGCAGTTCTTC; CDR3 protein: CASSSGSAYNEQFF
D gene: .; clone size: .; V gene: TRBV6-4; J gene: TRBJ1-1; CDR3 DNA: TGTGCCAGCAGTGACATGGGCCAGGTGACTGAAGCTTTCTTT; CDR3 protein: CASSDMGQVTEAFF
D gene: .; clone size: .; V gene: TRBV6-1; J gene: TRBJ1-6; CDR3 DNA: TGTGCCAGCAGTGAAAAGGCAGGGGCCCGTACCTATAATTCACCCCTCCACTTT; CDR3 protein: CASSEKAGARTYNSPLHF
D gene: .; clone size: .; V gene: TRBV4-3; J gene: TRBJ1-6; CDR3 DNA: TGCGCCAGCAGCCAGGCCTCTGTATTACCACCCCTCCACTTT; CDR3 protein: CASSQASVLPPLHF
D gene: .; clone size: once; V gene: TRBV30; J gene: TRBJ1-1; CDR3 DNA: TGTGCCTGGAGAGGGTCAGGGATAGAAGCTTTCTTT; CDR3 protein: CAWRGSGIEAFF
D gene: .; clone size: .; V gene: TRBV27; J gene: TRBJ1-6; CDR3 DNA: TGTGCCAGCAGTTTGGGAACGCGGGGCAATTCACCCCTCCACTTT; CDR3 protein: CASSLGTRGNSPLHF
D gene: .; clone size: .; V gene: TRBV5-1; J gene: TRBJ2-1; CDR3 DNA: TGCGCCAGCAGCTTTGACTCCTTCAATGAGCAGTTCTTC; CDR3 protein: CASSFDSFNEQFF
D gene: TRBD2; clone size: .; V gene: TRBV7-2; J gene: TRBJ2-7; CDR3 DNA: TGTGCCAGCAGCTTTTCCCGAAGCGGGAGGTTCTCCTACGAGCAGTACTTC; CDR3 protein: CASSFSRSGRFSYEQYF
D gene: .; clone size: few; V gene: TRBV6-5; J gene: TRBJ1-5; CDR3 DNA: TGTGCCAGCAGTTCTGACAGCTATAGCAATCAGCCCCAGCATTTT; CDR3 protein: CASSSDSYSNQPQHF
D gene: .; clone size: .; V gene: TRBV10-2; J gene: TRBJ2-2; CDR3 DNA: TGCGCCAGCAGTGAGCGAGTCCGGGAGCTGTTTTTT; CDR3 protein: CASSERVRELFF
D gene: .; clone size: .; V gene: TRBV27; J gene: TRBJ2-5; CDR3 DNA: TGTGCCACCCGGGCGGCGGGACTCCAGCCGAGGGAGACCCAGTACTTC; CDR3 protein: CATRAAGLQPRETQYF
D gene: TRBD2; clone size: .; V gene: TRBV6-6; J gene: TRBJ2-1; CDR3 DNA: TGTGCCAGCAGTTACCTACGGACTAGCGTTTACAATGAGCAGTTCTTC; CDR3 protein: CASSYLRTSVYNEQFF
D gene: TRBD1; clone size: .; V gene: TRBV2; J gene: TRBJ2-3; CDR3 DNA: TGTGCCAGCAGTGAGGGGACAGTCAATCCAGATACGCAGTATTTT; CDR3 protein: CASSEGTVNPDTQYF
D gene: .; clone size: .; V gene: TRBV2; J gene: TRBJ1-1; CDR3 DNA: TGTGCCAGCAGACAGGGTAGAAGAACTGAAGCTTTCTTT; CDR3 protein: CASRQGRRTEAFF
D gene: .; clone size: .; V gene: TRBV6-6; J gene: TRBJ1-5; CDR3 DNA: TGTGCCAGCAGTTACTCGGGCAGCCATCAGCCCCAGCATTTT; CDR3 protein: CASSYSGSHQPQHF
D gene: TRBD1; clone size: .; V gene: TRBV5-1; J gene: TRBJ2-7; CDR3 DNA: TGCGCCAGCAGCCCGGGGCCAGGGGGCGGCTACGAGCAGTACTTC; CDR3 protein: CASSPGPGGGYEQYF
D gene: .; clone size: .; V gene: TRBV14; J gene: TRBJ1-6; CDR3 DNA: TGTGCCAGCAGCCAAGAAACAGGGTGGTATTCACCCCTCCACTTT; CDR3 protein: CASSQETGWYSPLHF
D gene: TRBD2; clone size: once; V gene: TRBV6-5; J gene: TRBJ2-2; CDR3 DNA: TGTGCCAGCAGTTACGCGACTAGCGGGAGTGCGGGGGAGCTGTTTTTT; CDR3 protein: CASSYATSGSAGELFF
D gene: TRBD1; clone size: .; V gene: TRBV27; J gene: TRBJ2-1; CDR3 DNA: TGTGCCAGCAGCGCAGTGTGGACAGGGTATTACAATGAGCAGTTCTTC; CDR3 protein: CASSAVWTGYYNEQFF
D gene: .; clone size: .; V gene: TRBV4-1; J gene: TRBJ2-1; CDR3 DNA: TGCGCCAGCAGCCAAGTCGGGAGCTCCTACAATGAGCAGTTCTTC; CDR3 protein: CASSQVGSSYNEQFF
D gene: TRBD1; clone size: .; V gene: TRBV29-1; J gene: TRBJ2-1; CDR3 DNA: TGCAGCGTTGATGAGGGGGCCCATGAGCAGTTCTTC; CDR3 protein: CSVDEGAHEQFF